This is a list of T cell receptor beta chains from one sample in a study of blood T cell repertoires in COVID-19. Clones were sequenced by immunoSEQ multiplex PCR, and TCRdb holds only the in-frame ones, with some missing. The sample carries under 350,000 clones, approximately 86% recorded once. Sequences were obtained from PBMCs or T cells enriched from blood (not recorded which). Receptor source: a woman between 18 and 29 years old who had recovered from COVID-19. The CDR3 runs from the conserved cysteine through the conserved F or W. The order of the fields is V gene, D gene, clone size, J gene, CDR3 protein, CDR3 DNA. A D gene is named only where the DNA matches it firmly. Part of the rows lack a size; the others show once, few, many or a class for expanded clones.

TRBV27	NA	NA	TRBJ2-7	CASGYPGWEQYF	TGTGCCAGCGGATATCCAGGTTGGGAGCAGTACTTC
TRBV10-2	NA	NA	TRBJ2-5	CASSESRDGEETQYF	TGCGCCAGCAGTGAGTCCAGGGATGGGGAAGAGACCCAGTACTTC
TRBV9	TRBD2	NA	TRBJ2-1	CASSVDIGRGYSSYNEQFF	TGTGCCAGCAGCGTAGACATCGGGAGGGGATATAGCTCCTACAATGAGCAGTTCTTC
TRBV28	TRBD1	NA	TRBJ2-7	CASRTGVLYEQYF	TGTGCCAGCAGGACAGGGGTTCTATACGAGCAGTACTTC
TRBV6-5	NA	once	TRBJ2-1	CASRKQLSSYNEQFF	TGTGCCAGCAGAAAACAATTAAGCTCCTACAATGAGCAGTTCTTC
TRBV28	NA	NA	TRBJ1-5	CASKEIKTATYSNQPQHF	TGTGCCAGCAAAGAAATAAAAACAGCCACCTATAGCAATCAGCCCCAGCATTTT
TRBV15	TRBD1	once	TRBJ1-5	CATSSRGQSNQPQHF	TGTGCCACCAGCAGCCGGGGACAGTCCAATCAGCCCCAGCATTTT
TRBV19	NA	NA	TRBJ1-5	CASSSAQGGGQPQHF	TGTGCCAGTAGTAGCGCACAGGGAGGGGGTCAGCCCCAGCATTTT
TRBV7-2	NA	NA	TRBJ2-3	CASSFWGSTDTQYF	TGTGCCAGCAGCTTTTGGGGCAGCACAGATACGCAGTATTTT
TRBV20-1	TRBD1	few	TRBJ1-2	CSATDRGGYTF	TGCAGTGCTACTGACAGGGGGGGCTACACCTTC